The table lists the clone carrying this TCR beta chain with many counts. What it binds is unknown. The CDR3 totals 18 residues. Deletions cut 3 bases from V and 3 bases from J, with 18 bases between. CDR1 is LNHDA and CDR2 is SQIVND in the germline V gene (reference sequence). The TCR beta library used iRepertoire HTBI primers with Arm-PCR amplification of CDR3. Using its own MiXCR run on the multiplex PCR reads, TCRdb lists one record per CDR3 protein. The sample comprises 200,000 to 250,000 distinct CDR3 sequences, 18% of which are singletons, and 22% rests with the top ten. This sample stems from a study of regulatory T cells in long-lasting Graves disease. About the research overall: Recently diagnosed Graves' patients had received antithyroid drugs for under 3 months.

Sample time point: newly diagnosed GD, antithyroid drugs for less than 3 months. PBMC RNA was the source of the TCR library. Study conclusions and caveats: Persistent disease showed a preference for TRBV28, TRBJ1-2 and TRBJ2-5. New patients shared fewer public clonotypes (roughly 990) than persistent patients did (approximately 2,700). Rather than thyroid tissue, only peripheral blood underwent study.

The specimen was peripheral blood mononuclear cells (PBMCs), collected at new diagnosis, from a patient treated with antithyroid drugs. The TCR originated in a female donor with Graves disease. The gene calls are TRBV19 and TRBJ2-6, with D perhaps given as TRBD1 or TRBD2 (6 bases each). CDR3 residues: CASSMRGRNRLGANVLTF. The CDR3 DNA reads TGTGCCAGTAGTATGAGGGGGAGGAATCGTCTTGGGGCCAACGTCCTGACTTTC.